What follows are 13 T cell receptor beta chains derived from one specimen sequenced in a study of T cell changes during pregnancy in multiple sclerosis. The table came from immunoSEQ multiplex PCR; TCRdb's copy has only in-frame clones and leaves some out. The sample shows 14,000 to 15,000 clones, 80% to 90% of them seen only once. Specimen: CD8+ T cells from peripheral blood mononuclear cells, collected in the first trimester of pregnancy. The receptor source for this set is a female donor with multiple sclerosis, enrolled in a pregnancy study.

CDR3 DNA: TGTGCCAGCAGTCCCTGGACAGGGGCCCTCAATCAGCCCCAGCATTTT. Protein product: CASSPWTGALNQPQHF. This rearrangement joins TRBV27 to TRBJ1-5, with 9 nucleotides matching TRBD1. Germline CDR1 reads MNHEY; CDR2 reads SMNVEV (reference sequence). The CDR3 totals 16 residues. The J segment lost 3 bases and the V segment lost 5 bases, leaving 8 bases of the junction unmatched.

This chain links TRBV27 with TRBJ1-1; 10 bases are a match to TRBD1. There are 14 residues in the CDR3. V lost 5 bases, J lost 7 bases, and 7 bases stayed unmatched. CDR1 and CDR2 from the germline V gene are MNHEY and SMNVEV (reference sequence). This chain's CDR3 is CASSLRDRGFEAFF. In DNA, the CDR3 is TGTGCCAGCAGTCTCCGGGACAGGGGTTTTGAAGCTTTCTTT.

The J gene is TRBJ1-4, the V gene TRBV21-1. TRBV21-1 is a recognized pseudogene. The CDR3 length is 18 residues. The CDR3 loop is CATQKGGIRVLADEKLFF. The CDR3 region has the DNA TGTGCTACCCAGAAGGGGGGGATCAGAGTTCTCGCTGATGAAAAACTGTTTTTT.

In nucleotides, the CDR3 is TGTGCCAGCAGTGAAGGCCGAGGGGGATTTGAGACCCAGTACTTC. The encoded protein is CASSEGRGGFETQYF. This chain links TRBV2 with TRBJ2-5; D perhaps matches TRBD1 (6 bases). The ends were cut back, 1 base at V and 5 bases at J, with 14 bases in the middle. The CDR3 spans 15 residues. Germline V gives CDR1 SNHLY, CDR2 FYNNEI.

V is TRBV19 and J is TRBJ1-2, with a possible D match to TRBD1 (6 bases). Between the trimmed V and J ends, which lost 6 bases and 0 bases, there was a span of 8 bases. Germline V CDR1 and CDR2: LNHDA, SQIVND (reference sequence). The CDR3 loop spans 13 amino acids. In nucleotides, the CDR3 is TGTGCCAGTAGCCCAGGGGCTAACTATGGCTACACCTTC. As protein: CASSPGANYGYTF.

The genes are TRBV27 and TRBJ1-1, with D possibly TRBD1 on 5 matching bases. V was trimmed by 4 bases and J by 1 base, leaving 16 bases between them. This CDR3 is 16 amino acids long. Germline V gene sequence: CDR1 MNHEY, CDR2 SMNVEV (reference sequence). CDR3 residues: CASSSAPPGWNTEAFF. In DNA form, the CDR3 reads TGTGCCAGCAGTTCTGCTCCCCCAGGGTGGAACACTGAAGCTTTCTTT.

The chain combines TRBV29-1 with TRBJ1-1, with D unresolved. The CDR3 is made up of 12 amino acids. From germline, CDR1 is SQVTM and CDR2 ANQGSEA. The ends were cut back, 3 bases at V and 1 base at J, with 6 bases in the middle. Here the CDR3 DNA reads TGCAGCGTTGATCCCCGGAACACTGAAGCTTTCTTT. Encoded protein: CSVDPRNTEAFF.

This clone was counted between two and nine times. This rearrangement joins TRBV2 to TRBJ2-2; 7 nucleotides agree with TRBD2. Germline CDR1 and CDR2: SNHLY and FYNNEI. The CDR3 covers 17 residues. V shed 10 bases and J 2 bases; nucleotides not matched to a gene: 16. The CDR3 sequence: CATGREILGSNTGELFF. The CDR3 coding sequence is TGTGCCACCGGGCGGGAGATACTGGGGAGTAACACCGGGGAGCTGTTTTTT.

In DNA form, the CDR3 reads TGCGCCAGCAGCCAAGGGAGGAGCTACGAGCAGTACTTC. Its translation is CASSQGRSYEQYF. The chain links TRBV4-1 to TRBJ2-7; the D gene is possibly TRBD2 (5 bases). V was shortened by 1 base and J by 3 bases, with 7 bases between the two germline ends. The length of the CDR3 is 13 residues. Germline V gene data show CDR1 as MGHRA and CDR2 as YSYEKL.

The chain employs TRBV19 and TRBJ1-1, with TRBD1 matching over 10 bases. This CDR3 contains 15 residues. Germline V CDR1 and CDR2: LNHDA, SQIVND (reference sequence). The V gene end was trimmed by 7 bases and the J gene end by 4 bases; junction bases not matched to a gene: 9. In nucleotides, the CDR3 is TGTGCCAGTACCCAAAAGGACAGGGGGGCCACTGAAGCTTTCTTT. Translating it yields CASTQKDRGATEAFF.

The J gene is TRBJ2-1, the V gene TRBV4-1, with D hard to call. Trimming shortened V by 0 bases and J by 0 bases, and 9 bases separated the two germline ends. Germline assignment: CDR1 MGHRA and CDR2 YSYEKL. The CDR3 totals 16 residues. The chain's CDR3 is CASSQELGISYNEQFF. The CDR3 DNA reads as TGCGCCAGCAGCCAAGAGCTGGGCATCTCCTACAATGAGCAGTTCTTC.

The chain uses TRBV7-2 and TRBJ2-7, with no clear D. Germline assignment: CDR1 SGHTA and CDR2 FQGNSA. Trimming cost V 5 bases and J 3 bases, with 5 bases left between them. CDR3 size: 11 residues. In DNA, the CDR3 is TGTGCCAGCAGCGTAAACTACGAGCAGTACTTC. It encodes CASSVNYEQYF.

J is TRBJ1-2 and V is TRBV6-6, with D possibly being TRBD1 (6 bases). The length of the CDR3 is 14 residues. Germline lookup yields CDR1 MNHNY and CDR2 SVGAGI (reference sequence). Trimming pared 4 bases from V and 4 bases from J, leaving 13 bases between. CDR3 residues: CASSFRDILYGYTF. The CDR3 nucleotides read TGTGCCAGCAGTTTCCGGGACATTCTCTATGGCTACACCTTC.